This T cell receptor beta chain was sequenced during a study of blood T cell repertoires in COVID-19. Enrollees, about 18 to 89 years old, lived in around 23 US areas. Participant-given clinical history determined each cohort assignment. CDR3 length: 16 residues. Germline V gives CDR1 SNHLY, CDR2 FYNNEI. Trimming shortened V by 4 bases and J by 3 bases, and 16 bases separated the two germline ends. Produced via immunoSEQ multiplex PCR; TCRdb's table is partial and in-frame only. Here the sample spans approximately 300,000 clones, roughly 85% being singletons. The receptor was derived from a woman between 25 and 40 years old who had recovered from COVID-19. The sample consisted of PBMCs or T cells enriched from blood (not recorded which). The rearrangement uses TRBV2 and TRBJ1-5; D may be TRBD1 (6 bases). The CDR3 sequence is CASSGPNRASNQPQHF. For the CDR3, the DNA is TGTGCCAGCAGTGGGCCTAACAGGGCCTCCAATCAGCCCCAGCATTTT.